The 2 T cell receptor beta chains listed next were all sequenced from one sample in a study of cytomegalovirus exposure and HLA in healthy donors (dated by TCRdb to the late 2010s). The method behind the library was the immunoSEQ multiplex PCR assay. For the multiplex PCR, a mixture combining 60 forward primers for TCR Vbeta segments and 13 reverse primers for TCR Jbeta segments was used. The table was pulled from immuneACCESS by TCRdb, which kept in-frame rearrangements only. Such tables lose some clones; where checked, under half of the loss comes from unresolved V genes, and the rest has no known cause. The sample table records about 180,000 clones; 75% of these occur just once. Jointly, the top ten make up around 2.4% of the sample. Sequences were obtained from PBMCs. The receptors here all came from a female donor in good health and CMV-seronegative.

The CDR3 coding sequence is TGTGCCAGCAGCCCCCTTCCAGGGAGGGTTCAGCCCCAGCATTTT. Its protein is CASSPLPGRVQPQHF. The rearrangement uses TRBV5-5 and TRBJ1-5, with a possible D match to TRBD1 (5 bases). Trimming pared 4 bases from V and 6 bases from J, leaving 17 bases between. Germline CDR1 SGHKS, CDR2 YYEKEE (reference sequence). The CDR3 totals 15 residues.

This chain uses TRBV7-9 with TRBJ2-1; no clear D gene. CDR1 and CDR2 (germline): SEHNR, FQNEAQ (reference sequence). V lost 11 bases, J lost 1 base, and 9 bases lay in between. The CDR3 runs to 12 residues. The CDR3 nucleotides read TGTGCCGGCGGCACTTCCTACAATGAGCAGTTCTTC. Its protein is CAGGTSYNEQFF.